Presented here are 25 T cell receptor beta chains from one specimen sequenced in a study of CD8+ T cells in alopecia areata. Once RNA had been extracted, it was reverse transcribed into cDNA to act as the sequencing template. TCRdb's table, derived via immunoSEQ multiplex PCR, lists solely in-frame clones and lacks some. The sample lists approximately 120,000 clones, approximately 47% seen once, with about 10% in the top ten. What was sequenced was NKG2D-low CD8+ T cells sorted from blood. The receptors shown here come from a human donor with alopecia areata.

The V gene is TRBV5-1, the J gene TRBJ2-7; 9 bases are shared with TRBD2. Trimming removed 4 bases from V and 5 bases from J; junction bases left unmatched: 10. The CDR3 has 15 amino acids. CDR1 and CDR2 (germline): SGHRS, YFSETQ. CDR3 sequence: CASSTLAGRTHEQYF. The DNA for the CDR3 is TGCGCCAGCAGCACCCTAGCGGGGAGAACACACGAGCAGTACTTC.

This chain joins TRBV30 and TRBJ2-3, with 8 bases that match TRBD2. Germline assignment: CDR1 GTSNPN and CDR2 SVGIG (reference sequence). The V segment lost 7 bases and the J segment 5 bases; nucleotides outside the gene matches: 11. The CDR3 is 14 residues long. The CDR3 DNA is TGTGCCTCCGGGAGGGCAGGGCCAGGAGATACGCAGTATTTT. Protein product: CASGRAGPGDTQYF. The whole variable domain, remainder taken from reference TRBV30 and TRBJ2-3, is SQTIHQWPATLVQPVGSPLSLECTVEGTSNPNLYWYRQAAGRGLQLLFYSVGIGQISSEVPQNLSASRPQDRQFILSSKKLLLSDSGFYLCASGRAGPGDTQYFGPGTRLTVL.

V and J are TRBV29-1 and TRBJ1-1, with D maybe TRBD1 (5 bases). The V gene's germline CDR1 is SQVTM and CDR2 ANQGSEA. Trimming pared 4 bases from V and 2 bases from J, leaving 14 bases between. CDR3 length: 14 residues. The CDR3 region is CSVGTGRLNTEAFF. For the CDR3, the DNA is TGCAGCGTTGGGACGGGACGGCTTAACACTGAAGCTTTCTTT. Together with reference TRBV29-1 and TRBJ1-1, the CDR3 gives the full variable domain: SAVISQKPSRDICQRGTSLTIQCQVDSQVTMMFWYRQQPGQSLTLIATANQGSEATYESGFVIDKFPISRPNLTFSTLTVSNMSPEDSSIYLCSVGTGRLNTEAFFGQGTRLTVV.

The CDR3 loop reads CSVAGGWTEAFF. As DNA, the CDR3 is TGCAGCGTTGCAGGGGGATGGACTGAAGCTTTCTTT. The chain recombines TRBV29-1 with TRBJ1-1; 7 bases are shared with TRBD1. The germline V gene has CDR1 SQVTM and CDR2 ANQGSEA. V shed 4 bases and J 5 bases; nucleotides not matched to a gene: 4. This CDR3 has 12 amino acids.

For this clone: In the same sample, other DNA sequences code for this CDR3. The J gene is TRBJ2-7, the V gene TRBV2; no clear D. Trimming shortened V by 1 base and J by 1 base, and 5 bases separated the two germline ends. Germline values: CDR1 SNHLY, CDR2 FYNNEI. This CDR3 spans 13 amino acids. The CDR3 DNA is TGTGCCAGCAGTGAAGGAAGTTCCTACGAGCAGTACTTC. It specifies CASSEGSSYEQYF.

A word on this clone: The same CDR3 is also encoded by other DNA sequences in this sample. The chain combines TRBV29-1 with TRBJ2-2, with D possibly being TRBD1 (6 bases). This CDR3 spans 14 amino acids. The V end lost 2 bases, the J end lost 1 base, and 8 bases lay between the germline ends. From germline, CDR1 is SQVTM and CDR2 ANQGSEA. CDR3 coding DNA: TGCAGCGTTGAACAGGGGATGAACACCGGGGAGCTGTTTTTT. It translates to CSVEQGMNTGELFF.

The chain couples TRBV28 to TRBJ2-1; no definite D call. V was pared by 3 bases and J by 8 bases, with 11 bases between. Germline-derived CDR1 and CDR2 are MDHEN and SYDVKM. The length of the CDR3 is 13 residues. The CDR3 sequence: CASSFGRAYEQFF. The CDR3 coding sequence is TGTGCCAGCAGTTTCGGAAGGGCTTATGAGCAGTTCTTC.

The rearrangement joins TRBV29-1 to TRBJ1-3; D gene ambiguous. Germline lookup yields CDR1 SQVTM and CDR2 ANQGSEA. V lost 0 bases, J lost 0 bases, and 3 bases lay in between. The CDR3 extends over 13 amino acids. The DNA for the CDR3 is TGCAGCGTTGAAGAGCCCTCTGGAAACACCATATATTTT. Amino acid sequence: CSVEEPSGNTIYF.

The CDR3 loop is CSVVQGGDEQFF. In nucleotides, the CDR3 is TGCAGCGTTGTCCAGGGTGGGGACGAGCAGTTCTTC. The chain carries TRBV29-1 and TRBJ2-1; D might be TRBD1 or TRBD2, each matching 5 bases. The CDR3 loop spans 12 amino acids. The V end lost 4 bases, the J end lost 10 bases, and 14 bases lay between the germline ends. The germline CDR1 and CDR2 sequences are SQVTM and ANQGSEA.

This clone was counted a few times. The rearrangement joins TRBV29-1 to TRBJ2-1; D is undetermined. CDR3 length equals 13 residues. Germline lookup yields CDR1 SQVTM and CDR2 ANQGSEA. V lost 5 bases and J 0 bases, leaving 8 bases between the germline ends. CDR3 sequence (DNA): TGCAGCGTTACCCCCAGCTCCTACAATGAGCAGTTCTTC. Translation: CSVTPSSYNEQFF.

The CDR3 bases are TGTGCCAGCGGGACTAGCGGTGACAATGAGCAGTTCTTC. Its translation: CASGTSGDNEQFF. V gene TRBV9 combines with J gene TRBJ2-1, with 11 bases fitting TRBD2. The junction had 2 bases not matched to a gene; V was cut back by 7 bases and J by 5 bases. CDR3 length: 13 residues. Germline lookup yields CDR1 SGDLS and CDR2 YYNGEE.

There are a few counts of this clone. This sequence joins TRBV28 and TRBJ2-1, with D tentatively TRBD1 (5 bases). This CDR3 comprises 14 residues. Trimming removed 6 bases from V and 14 bases from J, with 23 bases in between. Germline V gives CDR1 MDHEN, CDR2 SYDVKM. CDR3 DNA sequence: TGTGCCAGCAGAAGCACCGCCTCAGGGATTTCTAAGTTCTTC. Amino acids: CASRSTASGISKFF.

This clone occurred a few times. The rearrangement uses TRBV29-1 and TRBJ2-3; possibly TRBD2 for D (5 bases). The germline V gene has CDR1 SQVTM and CDR2 ANQGSEA. V dropped 4 bases and J dropped 0 bases, with 8 bases sitting between them. This CDR3 is 13 amino acids long. The CDR3 protein is CSVVGASTDTQYF. CDR3 coding DNA: TGCAGCGTTGTGGGAGCTAGCACAGATACGCAGTATTTT.

This chain links TRBV11-2 with TRBJ2-7; D gene unclear. CDR3 size: 13 residues. Germline-derived CDR1 and CDR2 are SGHAT and FQNNGV. V was pared by 3 bases and J by 2 bases, with 8 bases between. The CDR3 coding sequence is TGTGCCAGCAGCTTCGGGCCTCCCTACGAGCAGTACTTC. Translating it yields CASSFGPPYEQYF.

The chain carries TRBV27 and TRBJ2-7, with D perhaps TRBD1 (5 bases). This CDR3 region has 12 residues. Per the germline V gene, CDR1 is MNHEY and CDR2 is SMNVEV (reference sequence). V lost 6 bases and J lost 5, with 11 bases in between. The CDR3 protein is CASSRSQDEQYF. Written as DNA, the CDR3 is TGTGCCAGCAGCCGTTCACAGGACGAGCAGTACTTC.

This clone came up a few times. The genes are TRBV28 and TRBJ2-1, with 9 bases that match TRBD2. Germline V lookup: CDR1 MDHEN, CDR2 SYDVKM. V trimming: 11 bases; J trimming: 8 bases; junction bases outside the gene matches: 13. This CDR3 has 14 residues. This CDR3 is CASSDSGGSDEQFF. CDR3 nucleotide sequence: TGTGCCTCATCGGACAGCGGGGGGTCCGATGAGCAGTTCTTC.

There are a few counts of this clone. The V gene is TRBV5-1, the J gene TRBJ2-5; no reliable D call. V dropped 1 base and J dropped 0 bases, with 10 bases sitting between them. Germline V gene lookup returns CDR1 SGHRS and CDR2 YFSETQ. The CDR3 length is 15 residues. The CDR3 here is CASSLMQEYQETQYF. In DNA form, the CDR3 reads TGCGCCAGCAGCTTGATGCAGGAGTACCAAGAGACCCAGTACTTC.

The gene calls are TRBV12-5 and TRBJ1-5; tentatively, D is TRBD1 (5 bases). Trimming took 7 bases from V and 0 from J, leaving 13 bases between them. The V gene's germline CDR1 is LGHNT and CDR2 FRNRAP. The CDR3 loop spans 15 amino acids. The CDR3 region is CASADSSYSNQPQHF. The CDR3 coding sequence is TGTGCTAGTGCCGACAGCTCATATAGCAATCAGCCCCAGCATTTT.

CDR3 sequence (DNA): TGTGCCAGCAGTTCCCTCGGCCCCGGGTCAGCTTTCTTT. Protein: CASSSLGPGSAFF. V is TRBV6-5 and J is TRBJ1-1, with unresolved D. This CDR3 has 13 residues. The germline gives CDR1 MNHEY, CDR2 SVGAGI. V was clipped by 4 bases and J by 10 bases, with 16 bases between them.

This clone turned up a few times. The chain carries TRBV25-1 and TRBJ2-7; D possibly uses TRBD1 or TRBD2 (5 bases each). The CDR3 is 12 amino acids. Germline CDR1 is MGHDK and CDR2 is SYGVNS. V was clipped by 10 bases and J by 2 bases, with 12 bases between them. DNA for the CDR3: TGTGCCACCAGCGGACATCCCTACGAGCAGTACTTC. Translated: CATSGHPYEQYF.

This clone occurred a few times. The chain joins TRBV28 to TRBJ2-5, with a tentative D call TRBD1 (6 bases). The V and J ends lost 6 bases and 2 bases respectively, with 10 bases between them. Germline values: CDR1 MDHEN, CDR2 SYDVKM. The CDR3 covers 13 residues. In nucleotides, the CDR3 is TGTGCCAGCAGCCTGGGGACACAAGAGACCCAGTACTTC. Its protein is CASSLGTQETQYF.

This clone was counted a single time. This chain uses TRBV1 with TRBJ1-1. TRBV1 is noted as a pseudogene. The CDR3 spans 8 residues. The CDR3 bases are TGCACCAGCATCCAAGCTTTCTTT. This gives the protein CTSIQAFF.

The table lists this clone with a few counts. The chain is built from TRBV29-1 and TRBJ2-7; D tentatively fits TRBD1 or TRBD2 (6 bases each). The CDR3 is 12 amino acids. V lost 4 bases and J lost 3, with 10 bases in between. Germline lookup yields CDR1 SQVTM and CDR2 ANQGSEA. CDR3 sequence: CSVGGGGYEQYF. The CDR3 nucleotides are TGCAGCGTTGGAGGGGGAGGCTACGAGCAGTACTTC.

This clone was detected only a few times. The genes are TRBV29-1 and TRBJ2-3, with a possible D match to TRBD1 (6 bases). The length of the CDR3 is 13 residues. Germline assignment: CDR1 SQVTM and CDR2 ANQGSEA. In nucleotides, the CDR3 is TGCGCTAAGGTGGTGGGGGCTCCAGATACGCAGTATTTT. Its protein is CAKVVGAPDTQYF.

The genes are TRBV29-1 and TRBJ2-2, with D unresolved. V gave up 4 bases and J gave up 6 bases, with 18 bases separating them. In germline, CDR1 is SQVTM, CDR2 ANQGSEA. The CDR3 length is 15 residues. For the CDR3, the DNA is TGCAGCGTTGTTCCGGGTAGCTCCGATTCCGGGGAGCTGTTTTTT. Protein sequence: CSVVPGSSDSGELFF.